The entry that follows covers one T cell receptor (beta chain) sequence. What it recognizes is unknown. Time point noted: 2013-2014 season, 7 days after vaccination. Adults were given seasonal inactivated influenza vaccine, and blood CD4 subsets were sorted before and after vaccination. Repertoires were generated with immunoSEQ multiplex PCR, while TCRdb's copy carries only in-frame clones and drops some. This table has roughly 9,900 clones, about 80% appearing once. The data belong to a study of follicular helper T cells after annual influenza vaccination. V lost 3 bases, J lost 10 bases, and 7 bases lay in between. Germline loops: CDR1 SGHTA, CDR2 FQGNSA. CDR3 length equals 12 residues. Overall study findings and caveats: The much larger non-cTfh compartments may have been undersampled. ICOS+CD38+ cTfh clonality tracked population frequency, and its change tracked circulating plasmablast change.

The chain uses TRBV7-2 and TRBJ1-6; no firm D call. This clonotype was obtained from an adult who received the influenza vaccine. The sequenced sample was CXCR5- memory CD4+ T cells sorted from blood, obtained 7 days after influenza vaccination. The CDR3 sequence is CASSFDQSPLHF. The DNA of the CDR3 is TGTGCCAGCAGCTTCGACCAGTCACCCCTCCACTTT.